The sample holds a few counts of the clone carrying this TCR beta chain. Its antigen is currently unknown. The same CDR3 can be traced to other DNA sequences in this sample. The data are from a study of cytomegalovirus exposure and HLA in healthy donors. Trimming stripped 0 bases from V and 4 bases from J, with 6 bases between. In germline, CDR1 is MNHEY, CDR2 SVGAGI. The CDR3 loop spans 13 amino acids. Study-level findings and limits: Sequence variants that were highly shared formed a cluster that was likely a sequencing artifact.

The PCR made use of 60 Vbeta and 13 Jbeta primers. Produced via immunoSEQ multiplex PCR; TCRdb's table is partial and in-frame only. The data hold around 150,000 clones, with roughly 80% observed a single time. The receptor was derived from a woman in her forties in good health and CMV-seropositive. The sequenced sample was PBMCs. The chain uses TRBV6-5 and TRBJ1-1; no clear D. DNA of the CDR3: TGTGCCAGCAGTTACTCTCGCGGCACTGAAGCTTTCTTT. Its translation is CASSYSRGTEAFF.